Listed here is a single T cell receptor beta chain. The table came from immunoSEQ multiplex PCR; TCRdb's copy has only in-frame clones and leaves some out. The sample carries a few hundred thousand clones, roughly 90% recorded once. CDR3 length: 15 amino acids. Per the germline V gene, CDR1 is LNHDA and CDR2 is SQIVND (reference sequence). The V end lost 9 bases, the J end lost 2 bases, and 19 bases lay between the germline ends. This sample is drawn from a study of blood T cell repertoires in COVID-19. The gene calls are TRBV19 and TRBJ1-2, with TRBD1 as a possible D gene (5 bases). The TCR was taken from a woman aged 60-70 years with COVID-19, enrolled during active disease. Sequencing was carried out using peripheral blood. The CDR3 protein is CASHSRAGGNYGYTF. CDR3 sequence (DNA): TGTGCCAGCCACTCACGCGCCGGGGGAAACTATGGCTACACCTTC.